This TCR beta chain was sequenced during a study of cytomegalovirus exposure and HLA in healthy donors. Study summary: An earlier analysis identified 120 million or so unique TCR beta sequences in approximately 190 million T cells. Findings of the study overall: Reportedly, fewer N-insertions than the roughly 600-donor mean appeared in an Asian-associated ancestry cluster in a later analysis. No immune exposure information besides CMV serostatus was available.

Remarks on this clone: What it binds is not known.

The germline V gene has CDR1 SGDLS and CDR2 YYNGEE. The CDR3 covers 14 residues. Trimming stripped 1 base from V and 2 bases from J, with 10 bases between. Vbeta (60) and Jbeta (13) primers were used in the PCR. The protocol was immunoSEQ multiplex PCR, while the TCRdb copy is restricted to in-frame clones and leaves out a portion. The table records about 150,000 clones, approximately 80% of them present only once. Sample: PBMCs. The sequence was collected from a male donor in good health and CMV-seropositive. The chain couples TRBV9 to TRBJ2-7; D is unclear. CDR3 nucleotide sequence: TGTGCCAGCAGCGTATTAAGCGAGACCTACGAGCAGTACTTC. It encodes CASSVLSETYEQYF.